This TCR beta chain was sequenced for a study of T cells expressing NK-cell markers. TCRdb re-called the 5' RACE reads; every CDR3 protein appears as one record, without DNA. Here the sample table reports more than 400,000 distinct CDR3 sequences. The CDR3 is 14 residues long. Germline-derived CDR1 and CDR2 are SGHTA and FQGNSA. Sequencing was performed on blood T cells: a sorted CD56 or NKG2C T cell subset, CD4+ or CD8+ T cells, or bulk PBMC T cells (not recorded which). This receptor was identified in a woman between 18 and 69 years old in good health. This chain links TRBV7-2 with TRBJ2-1. The CDR3 is CASSPPSTYNEQFF.